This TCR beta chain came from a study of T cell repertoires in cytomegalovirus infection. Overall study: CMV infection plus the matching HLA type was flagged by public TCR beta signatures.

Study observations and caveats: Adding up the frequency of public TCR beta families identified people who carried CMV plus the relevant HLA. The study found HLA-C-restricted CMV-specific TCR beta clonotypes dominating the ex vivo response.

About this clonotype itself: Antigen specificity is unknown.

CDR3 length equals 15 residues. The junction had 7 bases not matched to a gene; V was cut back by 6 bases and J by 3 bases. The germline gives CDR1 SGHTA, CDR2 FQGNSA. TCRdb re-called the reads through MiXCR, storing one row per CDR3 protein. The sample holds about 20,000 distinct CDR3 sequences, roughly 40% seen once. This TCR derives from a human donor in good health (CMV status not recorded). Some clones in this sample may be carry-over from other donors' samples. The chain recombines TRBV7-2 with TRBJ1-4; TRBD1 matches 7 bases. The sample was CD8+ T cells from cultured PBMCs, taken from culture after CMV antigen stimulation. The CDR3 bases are TGTGCCAGCAGACCCGACAGGGTACCTAATGAAAAACTGTTTTTT. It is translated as CASRPDRVPNEKLFF.